This T cell receptor (beta chain) comes out of a study of PD-1 blockade in mismatch repair-deficient tumors. Sequencing was performed with immunoSEQ multiplex PCR; in TCRdb, only in-frame clones are kept and a portion is missing. The sample has roughly 48,000 clones; around 77% are singletons. Notes on this clone: Antigen specificity is unknown.

Study conclusions and caveats: Tumor-resident clones, often undetectable pretreatment in blood, expanded then contracted after pembrolizumab.

Every patient had mismatch repair deficiency by PCR or immunohistochemistry. TCR sequencing covered a few patients who responded to pembrolizumab. The sequenced sample was PBMCs, obtained before pembrolizumab treatment. This TCR was recovered from an adult with mismatch repair-deficient cancer.

As DNA, the CDR3 is TGTGCCACCAGCAGAGATTGGGAGACCCAGCATTTT. This codes for CATSRDWETQHF. J is TRBJ1-5 and V is TRBV15; D not resolved. Trimming shortened V by 0 bases and J by 11 bases, and 8 bases separated the two germline ends. Germline-derived CDR1 and CDR2 are LNHNV and YYDKDF (reference sequence). The CDR3 runs to 12 residues.